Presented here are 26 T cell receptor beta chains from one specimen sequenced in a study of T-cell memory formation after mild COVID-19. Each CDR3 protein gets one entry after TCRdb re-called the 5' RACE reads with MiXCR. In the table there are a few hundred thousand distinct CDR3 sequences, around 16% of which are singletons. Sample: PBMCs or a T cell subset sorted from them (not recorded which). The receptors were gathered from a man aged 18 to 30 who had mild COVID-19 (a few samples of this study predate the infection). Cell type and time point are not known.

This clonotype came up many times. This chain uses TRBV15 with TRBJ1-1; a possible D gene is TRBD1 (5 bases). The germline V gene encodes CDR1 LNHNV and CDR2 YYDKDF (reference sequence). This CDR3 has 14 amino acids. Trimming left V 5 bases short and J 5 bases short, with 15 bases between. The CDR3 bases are TGTGCCACCAGCGGGACGGGGCCAGGGACTGAAGCTTTCTTT. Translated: CATSGTGPGTEAFF.

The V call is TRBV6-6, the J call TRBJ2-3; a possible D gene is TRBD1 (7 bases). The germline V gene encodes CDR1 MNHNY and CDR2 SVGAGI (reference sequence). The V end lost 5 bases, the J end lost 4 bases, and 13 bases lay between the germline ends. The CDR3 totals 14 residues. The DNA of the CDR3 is TGTGCCAGCAGTCTCGGGGGACAGTCAGATACGCAGTATTTT. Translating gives CASSLGGQSDTQYF.

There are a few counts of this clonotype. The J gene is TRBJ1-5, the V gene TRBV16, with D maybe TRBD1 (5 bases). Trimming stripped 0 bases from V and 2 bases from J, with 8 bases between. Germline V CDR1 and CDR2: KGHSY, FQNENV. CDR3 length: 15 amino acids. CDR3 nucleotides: TGTGCCAGCAGCCAATCGGGCAGGGGCAATCAGCCCCAGCATTTT. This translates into CASSQSGRGNQPQHF.

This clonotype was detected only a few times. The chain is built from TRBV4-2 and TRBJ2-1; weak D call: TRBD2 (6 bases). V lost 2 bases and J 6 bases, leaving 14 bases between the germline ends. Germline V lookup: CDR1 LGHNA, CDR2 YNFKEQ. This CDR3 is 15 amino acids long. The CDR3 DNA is TGTGCCAGCAGCCAAATCATCGGGAGTTTCAATGAGCAGTTCTTC. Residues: CASSQIIGSFNEQFF.

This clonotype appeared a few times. CDR3 amino acids: CAISVSGEDYEQYF. The CDR3 nucleotides are TGTGCCATCAGTGTCTCAGGGGAAGACTACGAGCAGTACTTC. The chain couples TRBV10-3 to TRBJ2-7; D possibly corresponds to TRBD1 (6 bases). There are 14 residues in the CDR3. Germline assignment: CDR1 ENHRY and CDR2 SYGVKD. The V gene lost 4 bases and the J gene lost 3 bases, with 13 bases spanning the gap.

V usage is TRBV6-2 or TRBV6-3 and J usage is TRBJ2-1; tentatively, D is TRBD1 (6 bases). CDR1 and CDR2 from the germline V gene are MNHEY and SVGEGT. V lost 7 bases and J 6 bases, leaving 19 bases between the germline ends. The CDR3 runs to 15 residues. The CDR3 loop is CASTSPGQGRNEQFF. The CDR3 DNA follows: TGTGCCAGCACCTCCCCGGGGCAGGGGCGCAATGAGCAGTTCTTC.

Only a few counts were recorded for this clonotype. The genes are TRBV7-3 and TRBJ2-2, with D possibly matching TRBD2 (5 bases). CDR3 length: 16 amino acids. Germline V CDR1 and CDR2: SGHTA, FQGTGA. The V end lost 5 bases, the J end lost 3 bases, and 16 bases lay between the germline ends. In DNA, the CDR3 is TGTGCCAGCAGCCTCAACCCGAGGGCGCACACCGGGGAGCTGTTTTTT. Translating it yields CASSLNPRAHTGELFF.

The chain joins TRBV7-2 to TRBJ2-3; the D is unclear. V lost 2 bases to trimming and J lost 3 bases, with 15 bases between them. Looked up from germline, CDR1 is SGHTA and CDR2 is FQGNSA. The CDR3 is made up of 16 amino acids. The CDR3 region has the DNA TGTGCCAGCAGCTTAAGTTCCTCCTTGGCAACAGATACGCAGTATTTT. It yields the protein CASSLSSSLATDTQYF.

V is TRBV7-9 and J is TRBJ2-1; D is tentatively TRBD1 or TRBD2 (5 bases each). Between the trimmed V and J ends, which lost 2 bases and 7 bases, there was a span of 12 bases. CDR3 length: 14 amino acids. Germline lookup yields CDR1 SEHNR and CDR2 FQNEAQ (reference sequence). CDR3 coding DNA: TGTGCCAGCAGCTTAATCCGGGACCTGAATGAGCAGTTCTTC. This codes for CASSLIRDLNEQFF.

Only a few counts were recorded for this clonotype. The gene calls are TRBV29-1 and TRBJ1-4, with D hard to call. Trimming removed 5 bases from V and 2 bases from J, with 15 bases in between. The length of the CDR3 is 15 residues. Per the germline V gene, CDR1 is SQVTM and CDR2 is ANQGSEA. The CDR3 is CSVSKSGGTNEKLFF. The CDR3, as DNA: TGCAGCGTTTCCAAGTCGGGCGGCACTAATGAAAAACTGTTTTTT.

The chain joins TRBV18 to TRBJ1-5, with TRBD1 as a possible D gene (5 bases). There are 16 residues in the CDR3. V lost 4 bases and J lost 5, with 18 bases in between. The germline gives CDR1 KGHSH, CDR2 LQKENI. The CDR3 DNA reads TGTGCCAGCTCACTGGTGGGGCCTTTAGAGGATCAGCCCCAGCATTTT. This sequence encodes CASSLVGPLEDQPQHF.

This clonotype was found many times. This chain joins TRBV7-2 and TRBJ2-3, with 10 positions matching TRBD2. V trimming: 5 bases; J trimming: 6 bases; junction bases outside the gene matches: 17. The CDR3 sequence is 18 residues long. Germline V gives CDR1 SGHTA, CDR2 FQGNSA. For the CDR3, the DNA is TGTGCCAGCAGCCCCCCCCAACGAGCGGGGGGGCGTTCGGATACGCAGTATTTT. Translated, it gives CASSPPQRAGGRSDTQYF.

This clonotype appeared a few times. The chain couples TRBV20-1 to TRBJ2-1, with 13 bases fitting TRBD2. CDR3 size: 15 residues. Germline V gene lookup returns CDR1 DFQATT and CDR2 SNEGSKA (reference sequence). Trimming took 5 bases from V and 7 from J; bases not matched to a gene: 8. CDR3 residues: CSARGLAGAKNEQFF. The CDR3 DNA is TGCAGTGCTCGCGGACTAGCGGGGGCTAAAAATGAGCAGTTCTTC.

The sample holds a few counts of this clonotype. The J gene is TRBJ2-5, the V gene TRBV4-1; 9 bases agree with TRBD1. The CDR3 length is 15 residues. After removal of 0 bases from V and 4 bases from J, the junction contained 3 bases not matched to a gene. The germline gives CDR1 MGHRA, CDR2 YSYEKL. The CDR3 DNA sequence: TGCGCCAGCAGCCAAGATGGACAGGGGAGAGAGACCCAGTACTTC. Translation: CASSQDGQGRETQYF.

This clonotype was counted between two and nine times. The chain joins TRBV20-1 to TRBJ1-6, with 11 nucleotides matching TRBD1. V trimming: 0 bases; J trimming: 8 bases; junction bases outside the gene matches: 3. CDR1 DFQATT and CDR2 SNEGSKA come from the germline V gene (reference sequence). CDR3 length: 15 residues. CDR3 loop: CSARDRDRGDSPLHF. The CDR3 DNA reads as TGCAGTGCTAGAGATCGGGACAGGGGGGATTCACCCCTCCACTTT.

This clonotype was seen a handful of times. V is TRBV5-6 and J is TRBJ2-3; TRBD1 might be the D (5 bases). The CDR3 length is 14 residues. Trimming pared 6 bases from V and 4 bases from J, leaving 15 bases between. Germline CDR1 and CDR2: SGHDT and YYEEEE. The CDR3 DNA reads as TGTGCCAGCACCCTCGGATGGGGCCCAGATACGCAGTATTTT. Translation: CASTLGWGPDTQYF. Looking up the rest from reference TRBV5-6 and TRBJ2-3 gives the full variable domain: DAGVTQSPTHLIKTRGQQVTLRCSPKSGHDTVSWYQQALGQGPQFIFQYYEEEERQRGNFPDRFSGHQFPNYSSELNVNALLLGDSALYLCASTLGWGPDTQYFGPGTRLTVL.

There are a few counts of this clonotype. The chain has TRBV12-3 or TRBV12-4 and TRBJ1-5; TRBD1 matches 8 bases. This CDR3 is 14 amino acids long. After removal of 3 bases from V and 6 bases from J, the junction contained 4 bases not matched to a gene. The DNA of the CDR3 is TGTGCCAGCAGTTTTGCAGGGGGCAGTCAGCCCCAGCATTTT. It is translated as CASSFAGGSQPQHF.

DNA of the CDR3: TGTGCCATCAGCACAGGGGGCGGGAGGAACACTGAAGCTTTCTTT. Its translation: CAISTGGGRNTEAFF. The J gene is TRBJ1-1, the V gene TRBV10-3; TRBD1 aligns across 9 bases. Trimming removed 6 bases from V and 1 base from J; junction bases left unmatched: 6. Per the germline V gene, CDR1 is ENHRY and CDR2 is SYGVKD. The CDR3 sequence is 15 residues long.

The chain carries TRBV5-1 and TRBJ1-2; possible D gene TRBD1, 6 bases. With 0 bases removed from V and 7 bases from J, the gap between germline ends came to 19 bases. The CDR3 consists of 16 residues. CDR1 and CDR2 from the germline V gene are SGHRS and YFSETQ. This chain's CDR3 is CASSLVAGAARGGYTF. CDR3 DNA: TGCGCCAGCAGCTTGGTTGCGGGGGCCGCAAGAGGTGGCTACACCTTC. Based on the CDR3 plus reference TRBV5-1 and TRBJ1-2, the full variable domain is KAGVTQTPRYLIKTRGQQVTLSCSPISGHRSVSWYQQTPGQGLQFLFEYFSETQRNKGNFPGRFSGRQFSNSRSEMNVSTLELGDSALYLCASSLVAGAARGGYTFGSGTRLTVV.

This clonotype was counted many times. CDR3 amino acids: CASSLVAGANVLTF. The CDR3 DNA sequence: TGCGCCAGCAGCTTGGTGGCTGGGGCCAACGTCCTGACTTTC. This chain uses TRBV5-1 with TRBJ2-6, with D unclear. Germline V gene sequence: CDR1 SGHRS, CDR2 YFSETQ. Trimming removed 0 bases from V and 2 bases from J, with 3 bases in between. The CDR3 has 14 residues.

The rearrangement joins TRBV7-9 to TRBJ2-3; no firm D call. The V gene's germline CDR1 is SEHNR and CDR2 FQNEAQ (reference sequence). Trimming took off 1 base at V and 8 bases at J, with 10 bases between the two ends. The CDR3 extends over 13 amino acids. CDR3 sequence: CASSLEAAGTQYF. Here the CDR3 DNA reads TGTGCCAGCAGCTTAGAGGCGGCCGGTACGCAGTATTTT.

The CDR3 region has the DNA TGTGCCAGCAGTTACGGTCTACGAGGACAGAAATCCTACGAGCAGTACTTC. Its translation is CASSYGLRGQKSYEQYF. The V gene is TRBV6-2 or TRBV6-3, the J gene TRBJ2-7; D possibly corresponds to TRBD1 (6 bases). CDR1 and CDR2 (germline): MNHEY, SVGEGT. Deletions cut 2 bases from V and 1 base from J, with 18 bases between. The length of the CDR3 is 17 residues.

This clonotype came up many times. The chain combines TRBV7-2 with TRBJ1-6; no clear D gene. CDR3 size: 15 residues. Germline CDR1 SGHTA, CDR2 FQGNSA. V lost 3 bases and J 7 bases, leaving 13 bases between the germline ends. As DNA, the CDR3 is TGTGCCAGCAGCTTTCGGGTGTGGGGAAATTCACCCCTCCACTTT. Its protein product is CASSFRVWGNSPLHF. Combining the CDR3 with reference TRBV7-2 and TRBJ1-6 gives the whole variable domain GAGVSQSPSNKVTEKGKDVELRCDPISGHTALYWYRQSLGQGLEFLIYFQGNSAPDKSGLPSDRFSAERTGGSVSTLTIQRTQQEDSAVYLCASSFRVWGNSPLHFGNGTRLTVT.

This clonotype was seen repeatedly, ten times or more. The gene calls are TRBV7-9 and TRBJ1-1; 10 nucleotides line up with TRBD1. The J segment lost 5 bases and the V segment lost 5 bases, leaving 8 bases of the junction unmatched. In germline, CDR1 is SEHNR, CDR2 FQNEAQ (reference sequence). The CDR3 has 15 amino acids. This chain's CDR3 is CASSTDRGAQTEAFF. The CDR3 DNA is TGTGCCAGCAGCACGGACAGGGGGGCTCAGACTGAAGCTTTCTTT.

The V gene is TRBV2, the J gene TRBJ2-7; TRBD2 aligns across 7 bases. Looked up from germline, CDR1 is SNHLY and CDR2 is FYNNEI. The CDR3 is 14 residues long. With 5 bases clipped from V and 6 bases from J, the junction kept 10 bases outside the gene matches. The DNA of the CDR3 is TGTGCCAGCAGTCGTCCGACTAGCCAGGGCGAGCAGTACGTC. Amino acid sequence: CASSRPTSQGEQYV.

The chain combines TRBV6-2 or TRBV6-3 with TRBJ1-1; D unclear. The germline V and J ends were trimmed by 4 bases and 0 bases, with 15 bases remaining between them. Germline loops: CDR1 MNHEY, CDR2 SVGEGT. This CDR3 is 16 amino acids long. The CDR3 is CASSWSKDFMNTEAFF. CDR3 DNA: TGTGCCAGCAGTTGGTCCAAGGACTTTATGAACACTGAAGCTTTCTTT.